A selection of T cell receptor beta chains follows, all from one sample in a study of regulatory T cells in long-lasting Graves disease. TCRdb fed the multiplex PCR reads into MiXCR, producing one record per CDR3 protein. The sample has 450,000 or so distinct CDR3 sequences; roughly 23% are singletons. The sequencing here drew on peripheral blood mononuclear cells (PBMCs), taken when the disease was refractory, from a patient treated with antithyroid drugs. The receptors shown here come from a female donor with Graves disease. Both conserved end residues are part of each CDR3. A D gene is named only where the DNA matches it firmly. Clone size is stated in some rows and not others, as once, few, many or a class when expanded.

D gene: .
J gene: TRBJ1-1
clone size: many
V gene: TRBV20-1
CDR3 DNA: TGCAGTGTGTCATCTCCGAACACTGAAGCTTTCTTT
CDR3 protein: CSVSSPNTEAFF

D gene: TRBD1
J gene: TRBJ1-4
clone size: once
V gene: TRBV28
CDR3 DNA: TGTGCCAGCTCCCCCGAGGGACAGGGAAATGAAAAACTGTTTTTC
CDR3 protein: CASSPEGQGNEKLFF

D gene: TRBD2
J gene: TRBJ2-5
clone size: many
V gene: TRBV7-2
CDR3 DNA: TGTGCCAGCAGCTCCCGCTTGGGGGGGGAGACCCAGTACTTC
CDR3 protein: CASSSRLGGETQYF

D gene: .
J gene: TRBJ1-1
clone size: few
V gene: TRBV18
CDR3 DNA: TGTGCCAGCTCACCTCCAGGATTAGCCAACACTGAAGCTTTCTTT
CDR3 protein: CASSPPGLANTEAFF

D gene: TRBD2
J gene: TRBJ2-7
clone size: .
V gene: TRBV4-1
CDR3 DNA: TGCGCCAGCAGCCAAGATCGCCCGATTCGACTAGCGGGGGGCCCTTCCTACGAGCAGTACTTC
CDR3 protein: CASSQDRPIRLAGGPSYEQYF

D gene: .
J gene: TRBJ1-1
clone size: many
V gene: TRBV28
CDR3 DNA: TGTGCCAGCAGAGAACGGGGAGTGGAGAACACTGAAGCTTTCTTT
CDR3 protein: CASRERGVENTEAFF

D gene: .
J gene: TRBJ1-1
clone size: many
V gene: TRBV11-1
CDR3 DNA: TGTGCCAGCGAAATGAACACTGAAGCTTTCTTT
CDR3 protein: CASEMNTEAFF

D gene: .
J gene: TRBJ2-2
clone size: .
V gene: TRBV6-5
CDR3 DNA: TGTGCCAGCAGTTACCGCCAGGGGTACACCGGGGAGCTGTTTTTT
CDR3 protein: CASSYRQGYTGELFF

D gene: .
J gene: TRBJ2-7
clone size: many
V gene: TRBV15
CDR3 DNA: TGTGCCACCAGCAGTCAGGACACCTACGAGCAGTACTTC
CDR3 protein: CATSSQDTYEQYF

D gene: .
J gene: TRBJ2-7
clone size: .
V gene: TRBV4-3
CDR3 DNA: TGCGCCAGCAGCCAAGATGGGTACCCAACCTACGAGCAGTACTTC
CDR3 protein: CASSQDGYPTYEQYF

D gene: .
J gene: TRBJ1-4
clone size: .
V gene: TRBV29-1
CDR3 DNA: TGCAGCGTCGAAAAGGGACGGAAGCTTGCAACTAATGAAAAACTGTTTTTT
CDR3 protein: CSVEKGRKLATNEKLFF

D gene: .
J gene: TRBJ1-1
clone size: .
V gene: TRBV30
CDR3 DNA: TGTGCCTGGAGTAGGGGACAGAACACTGAAGCTTTCTTT
CDR3 protein: CAWSRGQNTEAFF

D gene: .
J gene: TRBJ1-1
clone size: .
V gene: TRBV30
CDR3 DNA: TGTGCCTGGAATCGGCAGAACACTGAAGCTTTCTTT
CDR3 protein: CAWNRQNTEAFF

D gene: TRBD1
J gene: TRBJ1-2
clone size: many
V gene: TRBV28
CDR3 DNA: TGTGCCAGCAGACGCCCACAGGGGAACTATGGCTACACCTTC
CDR3 protein: CASRRPQGNYGYTF

D gene: .
J gene: TRBJ2-7
clone size: many
V gene: TRBV6-1
CDR3 DNA: TGTGCCAGCAGTGGCGGAGGAAGACGCGAGCAGTACTTC
CDR3 protein: CASSGGGRREQYF

D gene: .
J gene: TRBJ1-2
clone size: few
V gene: TRBV6-2/TRBV6-3
CDR3 DNA: TGTGCCAGCAGTTACCTTTCCCGAGGGATTGGTGGCTACACCTTC
CDR3 protein: CASSYLSRGIGGYTF

D gene: TRBD2
J gene: TRBJ2-5
clone size: .
V gene: TRBV15
CDR3 DNA: TGTGCCACCAGGGCTAGCGGCCAAGAGACCCAGTACTTC
CDR3 protein: CATRASGQETQYF

D gene: .
J gene: TRBJ1-4
clone size: many
V gene: TRBV28
CDR3 DNA: TGTGCCAGCAGTGCCCCCGGGGGAACAACTAATGAGAAACTGTTTTTT
CDR3 protein: CASSAPGGTTNEKLFF

D gene: .
J gene: TRBJ2-2
clone size: .
V gene: TRBV12-3/TRBV12-4
CDR3 DNA: TGTGCCAGCAGTTTATCGCAGGGGGGATTCGGGGAGCTGTTTTTT
CDR3 protein: CASSLSQGGFGELFF

D gene: TRBD1
J gene: TRBJ1-5
clone size: .
V gene: TRBV28
CDR3 DNA: TGTGCCAGCTCGGATACAGGGGTCGGCAATCAGCCCCAGCATTTT
CDR3 protein: CASSDTGVGNQPQHF

D gene: .
J gene: TRBJ1-1
clone size: many
V gene: TRBV20-1
CDR3 DNA: TGCAGTGCTAGAAAGGGAAACACTGAAGCTTTCTTT
CDR3 protein: CSARKGNTEAFF

D gene: TRBD1
J gene: TRBJ2-7
clone size: .
V gene: TRBV30
CDR3 DNA: TGTGCCTGGAGTACCGGACAGGGCTCCGAGCAGTACTTC
CDR3 protein: CAWSTGQGSEQYF

D gene: .
J gene: TRBJ1-1
clone size: .
V gene: TRBV11-1
CDR3 DNA: TGTGCCAGCAGCCGGGACAATACTGGCACTGAAGCTTTCTTT
CDR3 protein: CASSRDNTGTEAFF

D gene: .
J gene: TRBJ1-1
clone size: many
V gene: TRBV6-1
CDR3 DNA: TGTGCCAGCAGTGGATTGGCAGGGGTCGTCTCGGCTGAAGCTTTCTTT
CDR3 protein: CASSGLAGVVSAEAFF

D gene: .
J gene: TRBJ2-7
clone size: .
V gene: TRBV7-2
CDR3 DNA: TGTGCCAGCAGCACACCGAACTCCTACGAGCAGTACTTC
CDR3 protein: CASSTPNSYEQYF

D gene: .
J gene: TRBJ2-7
clone size: many
V gene: TRBV5-6
CDR3 DNA: TGTGCCAGCAGTACAGCGACCTACGAGCAGTACTTC
CDR3 protein: CASSTATYEQYF

D gene: .
J gene: TRBJ1-5
clone size: many
V gene: TRBV7-2
CDR3 DNA: TGTGCCAGCAGCTTAATCGGGGATCAGCCCCAGCATTTT
CDR3 protein: CASSLIGDQPQHF

D gene: .
J gene: TRBJ1-1
clone size: many
V gene: TRBV28
CDR3 DNA: TGTGCCAGCAGCTTAATAGGGAACACTGAAGCTTTCTTT
CDR3 protein: CASSLIGNTEAFF

D gene: .
J gene: TRBJ2-2
clone size: once
V gene: TRBV18
CDR3 DNA: TGTGCCAGCTCAGCCACGATCGACAGAGGCACCGGGGAGCTGTTTTTT
CDR3 protein: CASSATIDRGTGELFF

D gene: .
J gene: TRBJ1-5
clone size: few
V gene: TRBV29-1
CDR3 DNA: TGCAGCGGCAGTTCGGGTAGCAATCAGCCCCAGCATTTT
CDR3 protein: CSGSSGSNQPQHF

D gene: TRBD2
J gene: TRBJ2-7
clone size: many
V gene: TRBV27
CDR3 DNA: TGTGCCAGCAGTTCCTGGGGGACTAACTACGAGCAGTACTTC
CDR3 protein: CASSSWGTNYEQYF

D gene: .
J gene: TRBJ2-6
clone size: .
V gene: TRBV20-1
CDR3 DNA: TGCAGTGCCCGAGGCGACGGGGTTGGGGCCAACGTCCTGACTTTC
CDR3 protein: CSARGDGVGANVLTF

D gene: .
J gene: TRBJ1-1
clone size: .
V gene: TRBV30
CDR3 DNA: TGTGCCTGGAGTGTAATTGCGAACACTGAAGCTTTCTTT
CDR3 protein: CAWSVIANTEAFF

D gene: .
J gene: TRBJ2-7
clone size: few
V gene: TRBV7-3
CDR3 DNA: TGTGCCAGCAGCTTAACGGCCCCATCCTACGAGCAGTACTTC
CDR3 protein: CASSLTAPSYEQYF

D gene: .
J gene: TRBJ1-3
clone size: .
V gene: TRBV13
CDR3 DNA: TGCGCCAGCAGCTTGGTAGGGTCGGGCAGACCCCCGGACACCATATATTTT
CDR3 protein: CASSLVGSGRPPDTIYF

D gene: TRBD2
J gene: TRBJ2-7
clone size: .
V gene: TRBV20-1
CDR3 DNA: TGCAGTGCTAGCGGGGGGACGGGGCGAGGCGAGCAGTACTTC
CDR3 protein: CSASGGTGRGEQYF

D gene: .
J gene: TRBJ1-1
clone size: .
V gene: TRBV9
CDR3 DNA: TGTGCCAGCAGCGTAGAGCCGGAGGACACTGAAGCTTTCTTT
CDR3 protein: CASSVEPEDTEAFF

D gene: .
J gene: TRBJ2-7
clone size: .
V gene: TRBV5-6
CDR3 DNA: TGTGCCAGCAGCTTGGGGGCAGGGTCCCCCTACGAGCAGTACTTC
CDR3 protein: CASSLGAGSPYEQYF

D gene: .
J gene: TRBJ1-2
clone size: many
V gene: TRBV12-3/TRBV12-4
CDR3 DNA: TGTGCCAGCAGTTTAACGTTGGGGGGTATGGGCTACACCTTC
CDR3 protein: CASSLTLGGMGYTF

D gene: .
J gene: TRBJ1-5
clone size: many
V gene: TRBV12-3/TRBV12-4
CDR3 DNA: TGTGCCAGCAGTCCATTAGGACAGAACCATCAGCCCCAGCATTTT
CDR3 protein: CASSPLGQNHQPQHF

D gene: TRBD1
J gene: TRBJ2-2
clone size: .
V gene: TRBV28
CDR3 DNA: TGTGCCAGCAGTCGGAACAGGGGCTCCGGGGAGCTGTTTTTT
CDR3 protein: CASSRNRGSGELFF

D gene: TRBD1
J gene: TRBJ1-5
clone size: few
V gene: TRBV3-1
CDR3 DNA: TGTGCCAGCAGCCAATCCTCCACAGGGGGCAATCAGCCCCAGCATTTT
CDR3 protein: CASSQSSTGGNQPQHF

D gene: .
J gene: TRBJ1-2
clone size: .
V gene: TRBV3-1
CDR3 DNA: TGTGCCAGCAGCCAAGAACACGGCCTCTATGGCTACACCTTC
CDR3 protein: CASSQEHGLYGYTF

D gene: TRBD2
J gene: TRBJ2-2
clone size: many
V gene: TRBV29-1
CDR3 DNA: TGCAGCGTGTCTAGCGGACTAAACACCGGGGAGCTGTTTTTT
CDR3 protein: CSVSSGLNTGELFF

D gene: TRBD1
J gene: TRBJ2-2
clone size: few
V gene: TRBV7-3
CDR3 DNA: TGTGCCAGCAGCTTATCCGGGACAGGGGAGAACACCGGGGAGCTGTTTTTT
CDR3 protein: CASSLSGTGENTGELFF

D gene: TRBD1
J gene: TRBJ1-2
clone size: .
V gene: TRBV10-3
CDR3 DNA: TGTGCCGTACGGACAGGGACCAATGGCTACACCTTC
CDR3 protein: CAVRTGTNGYTF

D gene: TRBD1
J gene: TRBJ1-1
clone size: many
V gene: TRBV7-3
CDR3 DNA: TGTGCCAGCAGCTTAGTGACAGGGCCCATGAACACTGAAGCTTTCTTT
CDR3 protein: CASSLVTGPMNTEAFF

D gene: .
J gene: TRBJ1-5
clone size: .
V gene: TRBV19
CDR3 DNA: TGTGCCAGTAGTACCTCGGTGGGCTCTCAGCCCCAGCATTTT
CDR3 protein: CASSTSVGSQPQHF

D gene: TRBD1
J gene: TRBJ1-1
clone size: .
V gene: TRBV7-2
CDR3 DNA: TGTGCCAGCAGCTCCGAACGGACAGGGATCACTGAAGCTTTCTTT
CDR3 protein: CASSSERTGITEAFF